This T cell receptor beta chain comes out of a study of blood T cell repertoires in COVID-19. For the study at large: COVID-19 samples collected from the United States, Italy and Spain covered acute and convalescent phases. Sources were T cells, B-cell-depleted T cells, or PBMCs; the material itself was cDNA or gDNA.

Authors' methods: Reference gene primer amplification in the assay estimated nucleated cell counts. Produced via immunoSEQ multiplex PCR; TCRdb's table is partial and in-frame only. That table is the source of V, J and clone size, and D and trimming were worked out from the DNA. The data show about 190,000 clones, with over 75% seen just once and 13% held by the top ten. The sequence was collected from a man aged 50 to 59 who had recovered from COVID-19. Sequenced input: peripheral blood.

The CDR3 here is CASSQDPGGALGNEQFF. In nucleotides, the CDR3 is TGCGCCAGCAGCCAAGATCCGGGCGGGGCACTCGGCAATGAGCAGTTCTTC. The chain carries TRBV4-3 and TRBJ2-1; D is perhaps TRBD2 (6 bases). The CDR3 loop spans 17 amino acids. Germline-derived CDR1 and CDR2 are LGHNA and YSLEER. V shed 0 bases and J shed 6 bases, with 18 bases lying between them.